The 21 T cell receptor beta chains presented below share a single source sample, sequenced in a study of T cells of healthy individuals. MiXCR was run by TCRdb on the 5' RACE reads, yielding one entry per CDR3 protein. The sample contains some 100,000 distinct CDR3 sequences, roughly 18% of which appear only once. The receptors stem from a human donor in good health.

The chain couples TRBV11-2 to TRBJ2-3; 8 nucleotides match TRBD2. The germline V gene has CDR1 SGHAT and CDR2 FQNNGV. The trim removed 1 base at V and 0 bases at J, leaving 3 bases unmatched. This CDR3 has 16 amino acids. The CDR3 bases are TGTGCCAGCAGCTTAGTCACTAGCGGAAGCACAGATACGCAGTATTTT. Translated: CASSLVTSGSTDTQYF.

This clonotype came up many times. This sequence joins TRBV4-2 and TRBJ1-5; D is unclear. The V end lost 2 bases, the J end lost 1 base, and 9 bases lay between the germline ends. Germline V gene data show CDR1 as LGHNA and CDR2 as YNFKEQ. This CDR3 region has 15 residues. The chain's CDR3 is CASSQTTQSNQPQHF. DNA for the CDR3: TGTGCCAGCAGCCAAACCACGCAGAGCAATCAGCCCCAGCATTTT.

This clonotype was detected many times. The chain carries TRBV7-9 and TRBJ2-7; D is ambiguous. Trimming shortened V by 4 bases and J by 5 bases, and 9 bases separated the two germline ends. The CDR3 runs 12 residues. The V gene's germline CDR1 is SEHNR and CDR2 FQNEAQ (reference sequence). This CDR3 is CASSSYRDEQYF. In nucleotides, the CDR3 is TGTGCCAGCAGCTCGTATCGGGACGAGCAGTACTTC.

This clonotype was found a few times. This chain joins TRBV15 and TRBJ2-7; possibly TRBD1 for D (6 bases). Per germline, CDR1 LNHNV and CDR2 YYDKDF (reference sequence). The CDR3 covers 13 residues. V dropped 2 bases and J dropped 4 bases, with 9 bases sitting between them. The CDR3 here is CATSRFQGYEQYF. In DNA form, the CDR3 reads TGTGCCACCAGCAGATTCCAGGGGTACGAGCAGTACTTC.

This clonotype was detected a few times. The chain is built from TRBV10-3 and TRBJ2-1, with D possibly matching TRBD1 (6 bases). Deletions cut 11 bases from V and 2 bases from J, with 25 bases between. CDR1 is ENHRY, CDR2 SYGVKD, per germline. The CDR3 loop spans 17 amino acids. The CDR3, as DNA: TGTGCCGCAAAATCTCGAGGACAAGGGGGAACCTACAATGAGCAGTTCTTC. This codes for CAAKSRGQGGTYNEQFF.

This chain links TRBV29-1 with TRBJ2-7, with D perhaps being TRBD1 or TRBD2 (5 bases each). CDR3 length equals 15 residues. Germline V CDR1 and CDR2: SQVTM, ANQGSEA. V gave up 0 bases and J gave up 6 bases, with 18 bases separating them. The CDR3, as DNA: TGCAGCGTTGAAGATCTTAGGAGGCCGGGGACCGAGCAGTACTTC. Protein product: CSVEDLRRPGTEQYF.

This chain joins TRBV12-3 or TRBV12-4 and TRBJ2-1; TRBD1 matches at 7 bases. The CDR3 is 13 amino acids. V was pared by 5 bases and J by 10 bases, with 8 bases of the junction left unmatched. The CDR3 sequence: CASSRLGGNEQFF. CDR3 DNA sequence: TGTGCCAGCAGTAGATTAGGGGGCAACGAGCAGTTCTTC.

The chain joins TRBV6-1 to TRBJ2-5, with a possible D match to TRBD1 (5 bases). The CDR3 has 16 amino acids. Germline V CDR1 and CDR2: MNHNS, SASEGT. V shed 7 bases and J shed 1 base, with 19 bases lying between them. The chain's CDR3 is CASNGPRKGIQETQYF. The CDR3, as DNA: TGTGCCAGCAATGGCCCGCGAAAGGGGATCCAAGAGACCCAGTACTTC.

The CDR3 loop reads CASSLAPVAGNTIYF. CDR3 nucleotide sequence: TGCGCCAGCAGCTTGGCCCCCGTTGCTGGAAACACCATATATTTT. The chain employs TRBV5-1 and TRBJ1-3; D is ambiguous. Germline lookup yields CDR1 SGHRS and CDR2 YFSETQ. V gave up 0 bases and J gave up 2 bases, with 9 bases separating them. The CDR3 is made up of 15 amino acids.

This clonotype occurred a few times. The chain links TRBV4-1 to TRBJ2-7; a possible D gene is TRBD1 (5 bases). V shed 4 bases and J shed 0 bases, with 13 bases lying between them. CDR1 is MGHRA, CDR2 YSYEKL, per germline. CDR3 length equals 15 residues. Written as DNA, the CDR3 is TGCGCCAGCAGCCCAGAACAGGATTACTCCTACGAGCAGTACTTC. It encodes CASSPEQDYSYEQYF.

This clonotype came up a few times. The CDR3, as DNA: TGCAGTGCGGAGAGGGACAGGGGGCGCAGAATGGGTGGCTACACCTTC. As protein: CSAERDRGRRMGGYTF. V usage is TRBV20-1 and J usage is TRBJ1-2; TRBD1 agrees at 12 bases. The CDR3 length is 16 residues. Germline trimming cut 6 bases from V and 7 bases from J; bases unmatched to any gene: 15. Per the germline V gene, CDR1 is DFQATT and CDR2 is SNEGSKA (reference sequence).

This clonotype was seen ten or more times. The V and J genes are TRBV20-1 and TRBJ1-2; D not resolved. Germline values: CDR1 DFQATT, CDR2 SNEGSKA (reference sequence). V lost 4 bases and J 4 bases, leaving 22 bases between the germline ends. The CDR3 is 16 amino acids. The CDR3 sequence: CSANPSEARRLYGYTF. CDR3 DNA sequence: TGCAGTGCTAACCCCTCGGAAGCGAGAAGACTCTATGGCTACACCTTC.

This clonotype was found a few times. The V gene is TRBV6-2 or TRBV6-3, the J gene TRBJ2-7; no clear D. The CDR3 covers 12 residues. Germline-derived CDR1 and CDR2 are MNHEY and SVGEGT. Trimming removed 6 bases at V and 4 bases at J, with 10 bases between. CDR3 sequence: CASREYSYEQYF. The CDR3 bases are TGTGCCAGCAGAGAGTACAGTTACGAGCAGTACTTC.

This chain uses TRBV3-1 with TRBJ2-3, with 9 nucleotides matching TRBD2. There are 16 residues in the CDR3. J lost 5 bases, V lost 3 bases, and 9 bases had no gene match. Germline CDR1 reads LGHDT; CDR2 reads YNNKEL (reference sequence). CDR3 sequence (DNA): TGTGCCAGCAGCCATCGGACTAGCGATATTCAAGATACGCAGTATTTT. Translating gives CASSHRTSDIQDTQYF.

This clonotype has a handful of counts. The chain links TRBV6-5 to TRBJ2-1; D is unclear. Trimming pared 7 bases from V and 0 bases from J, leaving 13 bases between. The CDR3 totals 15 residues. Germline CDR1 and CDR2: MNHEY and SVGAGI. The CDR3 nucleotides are TGTGCCAGCAAGGCCATGGGGAACTCCTACAATGAGCAGTTCTTC. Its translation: CASKAMGNSYNEQFF.

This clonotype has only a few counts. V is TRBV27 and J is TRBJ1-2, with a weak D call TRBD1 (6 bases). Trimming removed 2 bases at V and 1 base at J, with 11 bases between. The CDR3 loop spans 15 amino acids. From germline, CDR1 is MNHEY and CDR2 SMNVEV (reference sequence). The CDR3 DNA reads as TGTGCCAGCAGTTTACATGGGGGCGTTAACTATGGCTACACCTTC. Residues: CASSLHGGVNYGYTF.

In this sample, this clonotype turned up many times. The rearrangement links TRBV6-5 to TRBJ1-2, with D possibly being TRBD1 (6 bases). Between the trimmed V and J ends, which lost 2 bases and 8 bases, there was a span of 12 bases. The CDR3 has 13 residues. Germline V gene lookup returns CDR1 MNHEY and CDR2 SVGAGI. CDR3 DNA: TGTGCCAGCAGTTACGGGACAATCAGCGGCTACACCTTC. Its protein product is CASSYGTISGYTF.

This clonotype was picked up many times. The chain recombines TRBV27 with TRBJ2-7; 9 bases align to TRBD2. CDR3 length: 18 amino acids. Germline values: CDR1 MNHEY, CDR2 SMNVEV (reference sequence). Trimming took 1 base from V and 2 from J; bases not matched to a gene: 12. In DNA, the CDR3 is TGTGCCAGCAGTTTATATCAAACCCGATCTAGCGGGGCCTACGAGCAGTACTTC. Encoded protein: CASSLYQTRSSGAYEQYF.

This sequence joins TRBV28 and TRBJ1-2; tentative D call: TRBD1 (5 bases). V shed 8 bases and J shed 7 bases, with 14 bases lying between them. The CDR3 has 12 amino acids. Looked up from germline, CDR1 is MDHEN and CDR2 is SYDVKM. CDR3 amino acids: CASGWGYRGYTF. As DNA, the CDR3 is TGTGCCAGCGGTTGGGGGTATCGTGGCTACACCTTC.

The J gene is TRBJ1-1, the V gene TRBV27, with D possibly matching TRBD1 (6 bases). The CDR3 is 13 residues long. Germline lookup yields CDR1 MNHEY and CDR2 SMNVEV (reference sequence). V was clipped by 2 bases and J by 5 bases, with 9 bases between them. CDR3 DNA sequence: TGTGCCAGCAGTTTACTCACAGGGACTGAAGCTTTCTTT. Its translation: CASSLLTGTEAFF.

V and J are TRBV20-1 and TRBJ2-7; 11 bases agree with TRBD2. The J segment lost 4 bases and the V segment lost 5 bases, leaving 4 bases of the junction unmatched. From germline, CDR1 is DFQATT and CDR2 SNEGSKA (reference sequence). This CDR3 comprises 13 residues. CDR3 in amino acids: CSAPRLAGYEQYF. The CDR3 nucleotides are TGCAGTGCTCCCCGACTAGCGGGATACGAGCAGTACTTC.